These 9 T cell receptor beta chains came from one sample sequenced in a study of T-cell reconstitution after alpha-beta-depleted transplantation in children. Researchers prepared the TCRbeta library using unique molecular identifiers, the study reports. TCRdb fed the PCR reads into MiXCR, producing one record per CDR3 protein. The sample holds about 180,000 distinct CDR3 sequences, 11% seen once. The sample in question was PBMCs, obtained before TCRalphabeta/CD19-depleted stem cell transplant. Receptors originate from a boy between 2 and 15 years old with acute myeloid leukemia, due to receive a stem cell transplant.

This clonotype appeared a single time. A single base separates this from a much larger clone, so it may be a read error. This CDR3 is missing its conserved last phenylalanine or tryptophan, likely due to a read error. The CDR3 nucleotides read TGTGCCAGCAGCTTGGCCGTCCTGGGGGCAGATACGCAGTATTTG. It codes for CASSLAVLGADTQYL. The chain has TRBV5-6 and TRBJ2-3; possibly TRBD1 or TRBD2 for D (5 bases each). Germline loops: CDR1 SGHDT, CDR2 YYEEEE. Trimming cost V 0 bases and J 4 bases, with 12 bases left between them. This CDR3 is built from 15 residues.

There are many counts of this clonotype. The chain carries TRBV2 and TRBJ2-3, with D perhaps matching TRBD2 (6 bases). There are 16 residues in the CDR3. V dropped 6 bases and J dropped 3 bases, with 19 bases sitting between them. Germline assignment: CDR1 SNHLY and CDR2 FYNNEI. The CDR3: CASREEGSRLTDTQYF. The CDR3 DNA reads TGTGCCAGCAGGGAGGAGGGGTCCCGTTTAACAGATACGCAGTATTTT.

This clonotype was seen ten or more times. In DNA, the CDR3 is TGCAGTGCTAGTCGCAGCGGATACCAAGAGACCCAGTACTTC. It encodes CSASRSGYQETQYF. The rearrangement links TRBV20-1 to TRBJ2-5; perhaps TRBD2 as D (5 bases). This CDR3 has 14 amino acids. Germline CDR1 is DFQATT and CDR2 is SNEGSKA (reference sequence). The ends were cut back, 3 bases at V and 0 bases at J, with 11 bases in the middle.

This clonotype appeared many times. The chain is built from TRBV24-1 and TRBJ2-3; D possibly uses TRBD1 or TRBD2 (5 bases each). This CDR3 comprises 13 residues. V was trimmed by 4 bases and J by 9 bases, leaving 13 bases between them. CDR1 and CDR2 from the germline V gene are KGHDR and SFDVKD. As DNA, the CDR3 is TGTGCCACCAGTGAGGGGACGAGAGGGACGCAGTATTTT. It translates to CATSEGTRGTQYF.

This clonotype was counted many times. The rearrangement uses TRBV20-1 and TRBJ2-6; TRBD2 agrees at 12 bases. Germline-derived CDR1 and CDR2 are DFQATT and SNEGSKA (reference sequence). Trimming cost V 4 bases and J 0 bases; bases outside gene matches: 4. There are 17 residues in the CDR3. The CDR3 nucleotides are TGCAGTGCTACTGGACTAGCGGGAATCTCTGGGGCCAACGTCCTGACTTTC. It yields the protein CSATGLAGISGANVLTF.

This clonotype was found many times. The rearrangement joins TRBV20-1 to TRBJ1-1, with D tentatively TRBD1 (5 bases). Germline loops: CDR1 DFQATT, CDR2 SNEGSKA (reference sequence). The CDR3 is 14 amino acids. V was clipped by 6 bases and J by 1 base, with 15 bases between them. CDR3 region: CSARSGGTNTEAFF. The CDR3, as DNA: TGCAGTGCCCGCTCGGGGGGGACGAACACTGAAGCTTTCTTT.

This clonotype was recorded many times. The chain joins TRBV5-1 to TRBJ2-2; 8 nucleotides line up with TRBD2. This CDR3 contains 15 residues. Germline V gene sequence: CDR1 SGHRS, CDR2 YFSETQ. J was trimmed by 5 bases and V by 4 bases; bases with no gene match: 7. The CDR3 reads CASSQRGMETGELFF. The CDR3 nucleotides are TGCGCCAGCAGCCAGCGGGGGATGGAGACCGGGGAGCTGTTTTTT.

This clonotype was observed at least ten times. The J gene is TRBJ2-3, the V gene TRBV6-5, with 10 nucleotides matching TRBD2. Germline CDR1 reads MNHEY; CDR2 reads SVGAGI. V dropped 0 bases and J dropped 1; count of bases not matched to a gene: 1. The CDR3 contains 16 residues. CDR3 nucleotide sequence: TGTGCCAGCAGTTACTCGCTAGCGGGGGGCACAGATACGCAGTATTTT. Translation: CASSYSLAGGTDTQYF.

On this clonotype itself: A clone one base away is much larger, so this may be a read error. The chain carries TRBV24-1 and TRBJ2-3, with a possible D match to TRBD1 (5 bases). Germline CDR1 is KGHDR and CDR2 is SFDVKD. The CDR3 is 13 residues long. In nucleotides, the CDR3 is TGTGCCACCAGTTCGCGCCAGACAGATAGGCAGTATTTT. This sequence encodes CATSSRQTDRQYF.